The sequence of this TCR beta chain was determined in a study of cytomegalovirus exposure and HLA in healthy donors. Of note for this clone: Its antigen is as yet unknown.

V was clipped by 6 bases and J by 3 bases, with 15 bases between them. The CDR3 contains 14 residues. CDR1 and CDR2 from the germline V gene are MDHEN and SYDVKM. 13 Jbeta primers and 60 Vbeta primers were used for the PCR. Clones were read by immunoSEQ multiplex PCR, and TCRdb kept only the in-frame ones, dropping some. The sample's table shows around 140,000 clones. Study-level findings and limits: Later analysis showed most CMV-associated TCR beta chains appearing HLA-restricted.

The V gene is TRBV28, the J gene TRBJ2-7, with TRBD1 as a possible D gene (6 bases). The clonotype originates from a woman aged 40 to 50 in good health and CMV-seropositive. What was sequenced was PBMCs. CDR3 loop: CASRDERGFYEQYF. The CDR3 DNA reads as TGTGCCAGCAGGGACGAGAGGGGGTTCTACGAGCAGTACTTC.